These 30 T cell receptor beta chains came from one sample sequenced in a study of relationships among human T cell subsets. The T cell receptor alpha and beta CDR3 regions were amplified from mRNA by semiquantitative ARM-PCR. ARM-PCR used tagged nested gene-specific primers, then communal superprimers for exponential amplification. Each CDR3 protein is one row after TCRdb ran MiXCR on the multiplex PCR reads. The data contain about 9,000 distinct CDR3 sequences, 54% of them singletons. The CD45RA-negative fraction was bead-selected with anti-CD45RO to obtain memory T cells. The sequenced sample consisted of memory T cells sorted from blood. These TCRs come from a man aged 35-49 years in good health.

The chain is built from TRBV28 and TRBJ1-1, with 7 nucleotides matching TRBD1. V lost 2 bases, J lost 3 bases, and 3 bases stayed unmatched. Germline lookup yields CDR1 MDHEN and CDR2 SYDVKM. This CDR3 is built from 14 residues. DNA for the CDR3: TGTGCCAGCAGTTTAGCAGGGGGGGACACTGAAGCTTTCTTT. Translating gives CASSLAGGDTEAFF.

The chain carries TRBV28 and TRBJ1-1; possibly TRBD1 for D (6 bases). Germline assignment: CDR1 MDHEN and CDR2 SYDVKM. The CDR3 runs 12 residues. V was trimmed by 7 bases and J by 5 bases, leaving 11 bases between them. The CDR3 is CASTLGGTEAFF. CDR3 nucleotide sequence: TGTGCCAGCACACTAGGGGGGACTGAAGCTTTCTTT. The full variable domain, rest sourced from reference TRBV28 and TRBJ1-1, is DVKVTQSSRYLVKRTGEKVFLECVQDMDHENMFWYRQDPGLGLRLIYFSYDVKMKEKGDIPEGYSVSREKKERFSLILESASTNQTSMYLCASTLGGTEAFFGQGTRLTVV.

The rearrangement links TRBV7-8 to TRBJ2-7; D may be TRBD1 (6 bases). Trimming shortened V by 7 bases and J by 7 bases, and 17 bases separated the two germline ends. This CDR3 spans 13 amino acids. Germline loops: CDR1 SGHVS, CDR2 FQNEAQ. Here the CDR3 DNA reads TGTGCCAGCACAGGGGTCTCGCGAGAGGAGCAGTACTTC. Translation: CASTGVSREEQYF.

This rearrangement joins TRBV29-1 to TRBJ2-2; D perhaps matches TRBD1 (7 bases). Germline V gives CDR1 SQVTM, CDR2 ANQGSEA. The CDR3 sequence is 15 residues long. The CDR3 coding sequence is TGCAACGTCCTTCGTGGGGGGACAGCTTCCGGGGAGCTGTTTTTT. Encoded protein: CNVLRGGTASGELFF.

There are a few counts of this clonotype. The rearrangement links TRBV19 to TRBJ2-4; D ambiguous. Trimming took 6 bases from V and 1 from J, leaving 7 bases between them. The CDR3 contains 13 residues. Per the germline V gene, CDR1 is LNHDA and CDR2 is SQIVND (reference sequence). CDR3 DNA sequence: TGTGCCAGTAGGAGTGGGGCCAAAAACATTCAGTACTTC. Amino acids: CASRSGAKNIQYF.

The chain combines TRBV18 with TRBJ2-3, with D tentatively TRBD1 (5 bases). Germline V gene sequence: CDR1 KGHSH, CDR2 LQKENI. The CDR3 runs 15 residues. The germline V and J ends were trimmed by 6 bases and 1 base, with 14 bases remaining between them. The CDR3: CASSEDTGGTDTQYF. CDR3 in DNA: TGTGCCAGCTCCGAGGACACTGGTGGCACAGATACGCAGTATTTT. The variable domain in full, with the rest retrieved from reference TRBV18 and TRBJ2-3, is NAGVMQNPRHLVRRRGQEARLRCSPMKGHSHVYWYRQLPEEGLKFMVYLQKENIIDESGMPKERFSAEFPKEGPSILRIQQVVRGDSAAYFCASSEDTGGTDTQYFGPGTRLTVL.

The V call is TRBV4-2, the J call TRBJ1-2, with D unclear. The length of the CDR3 is 13 residues. V lost 0 bases to trimming and J lost 5 bases, with 7 bases between them. Germline V lookup: CDR1 LGHNA, CDR2 YNFKEQ. Here the CDR3 reads CASSQDKQYGYTF. The CDR3 DNA reads as TGTGCCAGCAGCCAAGATAAGCAGTATGGCTACACCTTC.

The rearrangement links TRBV18 to TRBJ2-1; 12 nucleotides match TRBD2. Germline CDR1 reads KGHSH; CDR2 reads LQKENI. This CDR3 is built from 15 residues. Trimming cost V 5 bases and J 9 bases; bases outside gene matches: 8. CDR3: CASSAASGGAGEQFF. The CDR3 DNA reads TGTGCCAGCTCAGCAGCTAGCGGGGGGGCCGGTGAGCAGTTCTTC.

The CDR3 sequence: CASSLDRGNEQFF. As DNA, the CDR3 is TGTGCCAGCAGCTTGGACAGGGGTAATGAGCAGTTCTTC. The rearrangement joins TRBV13 to TRBJ2-1; the match to TRBD1 covers 9 bases. V was clipped by 3 bases and J by 7 bases; unmatched bases: 1. Germline-derived CDR1 and CDR2 are PRHDT and FYEKMQ (reference sequence). This CDR3 has 13 amino acids.

This chain uses TRBV27 with TRBJ2-1; TRBD2 matches 15 bases. The J segment lost 8 bases and the V segment lost 5 bases, leaving 10 bases of the junction unmatched. Germline-derived CDR1 and CDR2 are MNHEY and SMNVEV (reference sequence). The CDR3 runs to 17 residues. The DNA for the CDR3 is TGTGCCAGCAGTCGACTCGGGACTAGCGGGGGGACGCATGAGCAGTTCTTC. It is translated as CASSRLGTSGGTHEQFF.

The V gene is TRBV28, the J gene TRBJ2-1; D is uncertain. V was clipped by 4 bases and J by 3 bases, with 1 base between them. The germline gives CDR1 MDHEN, CDR2 SYDVKM. The CDR3 has 11 amino acids. The CDR3 coding sequence is TGTGCCAGCAGTTACTACAATGAGCAGTTCTTC. It is translated as CASSYYNEQFF.

The count of this clonotype is one. This chain joins TRBV28 and TRBJ1-5; no firm D call. V was clipped by 5 bases and J by 11 bases, with 19 bases between them. Germline CDR1 reads MDHEN; CDR2 reads SYDVKM. The CDR3 runs 14 residues. The CDR3 spells CASSPPGGPRTQHF. CDR3 sequence (DNA): TGTGCCAGCAGTCCCCCCGGTGGACCGAGAACCCAGCATTTT.

The chain combines TRBV28 with TRBJ2-7; D remains unclear. Germline assignment: CDR1 MDHEN and CDR2 SYDVKM. V was trimmed by 2 bases and J by 0 bases, leaving 8 bases between them. CDR3 length: 14 residues. CDR3 coding DNA: TGTGCCAGCAGTTTAGGCGGAAGCTCCTACGAGCAGTACTTC. It specifies CASSLGGSSYEQYF. Full variable domain (missing parts from reference TRBV28 and TRBJ2-7): DVKVTQSSRYLVKRTGEKVFLECVQDMDHENMFWYRQDPGLGLRLIYFSYDVKMKEKGDIPEGYSVSREKKERFSLILESASTNQTSMYLCASSLGGSSYEQYFGPGTRLTVT.

In its sample, this clonotype was seen a few times. This chain links TRBV5-1 with TRBJ1-1; 7 nucleotides align to TRBD1. Germline loops: CDR1 SGHRS, CDR2 YFSETQ. This CDR3 has 13 amino acids. V lost 3 bases, J lost 6 bases, and 5 bases stayed unmatched. In DNA form, the CDR3 reads TGCGCCAGCAGCTCAGGGGACAGTTCTGAAGCTTTCTTT. Residues: CASSSGDSSEAFF.

The chain has TRBV4-1 and TRBJ2-5; perhaps D is TRBD1 or TRBD2 (5 bases each). Per germline, CDR1 MGHRA and CDR2 YSYEKL. Trimming took off 4 bases at V and 1 base at J, with 13 bases between the two ends. The CDR3 is 15 amino acids. The CDR3 here is CASSPGPRTQETQYF. The CDR3 nucleotides read TGCGCCAGCAGCCCGGGACCCCGGACCCAAGAGACCCAGTACTTC.

The chain uses TRBV30 and TRBJ1-2; D possibly corresponds to TRBD1 (5 bases). CDR1 is GTSNPN, CDR2 SVGIG, per germline (reference sequence). The CDR3 has 15 residues. The V end lost 0 bases, the J end lost 1 base, and 12 bases lay between the germline ends. The CDR3 DNA is TGTGCCTGGAGTGTACCAGGGAGAGTTAACTATGGCTACACCTTC. Translation: CAWSVPGRVNYGYTF.

This clonotype appeared a few times. The CDR3, as DNA: TGCGCCAGCAGCTCGACAGGTTATAGCACAGATACGCAGTATTTT. It yields the protein CASSSTGYSTDTQYF. The chain combines TRBV5-1 with TRBJ2-3; D might be TRBD1 (6 bases). The germline CDR1 and CDR2 sequences are SGHRS and YFSETQ. V gave up 3 bases and J gave up 0 bases, with 11 bases separating them. The CDR3 covers 15 residues.

This chain joins TRBV28 and TRBJ1-4, with D hard to call. Germline V lookup: CDR1 MDHEN, CDR2 SYDVKM. V lost 6 bases and J 0 bases, leaving 11 bases between the germline ends. This CDR3 is 15 amino acids long. CDR3 nucleotide sequence: TGTGCCAGCAGAGCTCCCGGGACAACTAATGAAAAACTGTTTTTT. It specifies CASRAPGTTNEKLFF.

This clonotype has only a few counts. J is TRBJ2-3 and V is TRBV27; D is unresolved. Germline CDR1 and CDR2: MNHEY and SMNVEV (reference sequence). Trimming left V 3 bases short and J 6 bases short, with 13 bases between. The CDR3 is 14 amino acids. CDR3 in amino acids: CASSFLLDADTQYF. CDR3 DNA sequence: TGTGCCAGCAGTTTCCTTCTGGACGCCGATACGCAGTATTTT.

The rearrangement links TRBV6-2 or TRBV6-3 to TRBJ1-2; D uncertain. Trimming took off 8 bases at V and 4 bases at J, with 8 bases between the two ends. Germline CDR1 is MNHEY and CDR2 is SVGEGT. The CDR3 consists of 11 residues. The CDR3 DNA reads as TGTGCCAGCCGGACTATCTATGGCTACACCTTC. It yields the protein CASRTIYGYTF.

In its sample, this clonotype was seen once. This chain joins TRBV28 and TRBJ2-3; 9 bases are shared with TRBD2. With 6 bases clipped from V and 1 base from J, the junction kept 5 bases outside the gene matches. This CDR3 is built from 15 residues. CDR1 and CDR2 (germline): MDHEN, SYDVKM. The CDR3 is CASSHQREGTDTQYF. The CDR3 DNA is TGTGCCAGCAGCCATCAGCGGGAGGGCACAGATACGCAGTATTTT.

The genes are TRBV6-6 and TRBJ2-2; TRBD1 matches at 7 bases. This CDR3 comprises 15 residues. The J segment lost 5 bases and the V segment lost 5 bases, leaving 8 bases of the junction unmatched. CDR1 and CDR2 (germline): MNHNY, SVGAGI (reference sequence). CDR3 protein: CASSGRDRKTGELFF. The CDR3 nucleotides read TGTGCCAGCAGTGGCCGGGACAGAAAAACCGGGGAGCTGTTTTTT.

This clonotype was seen a handful of times. The CDR3 sequence: CASSPGTRGSGELFF. The CDR3 nucleotides read TGTGCCAGCAGCCCGGGGACTAGAGGGAGCGGGGAGCTGTTTTTT. The gene calls are TRBV7-6 and TRBJ2-2; 8 nucleotides match TRBD2. V dropped 5 bases and J dropped 7; count of bases not matched to a gene: 9. The CDR3 has 15 amino acids. Germline CDR1 is SGHVS and CDR2 is FNYEAQ.

Worth noting for this clonotype: The junction differs from germline at one of its ends, possibly a read error. The chain combines TRBV5-1 with TRBJ2-7; 10 nucleotides agree with TRBD2. The CDR3 spans 14 residues. From germline, CDR1 is SGHRS and CDR2 YFSETQ. The chain's CDR3 is CANSGGDITYEQYF. CDR3 nucleotide sequence: TGCGCCAACAGCGGGGGGGACATAACCTACGAGCAGTACTTC.

The chain employs TRBV12-3 or TRBV12-4 and TRBJ2-1, with 12 positions matching TRBD2. Losses at the gene ends were 1 base for V and 9 bases for J; bases not matched to a gene: 4. The length of the CDR3 is 15 residues. In DNA, the CDR3 is TGTGCCAGCAGTTTAGGGACTAGCGGGACAGGTGAGCAGTTCTTC. The encoded protein is CASSLGTSGTGEQFF.

This clonotype rates as medium-sized. The chain recombines TRBV29-1 with TRBJ2-7; possible D gene TRBD2, 5 bases. Trimming pared 7 bases from V and 0 bases from J, leaving 7 bases between. Germline V CDR1 and CDR2: SQVTM, ANQGSEA. The CDR3 covers 11 residues. The CDR3 region is CSAGFSYEQYF. CDR3 bases: TGCAGCGCGGGATTCTCCTACGAGCAGTACTTC.

The chain links TRBV28 to TRBJ2-3; TRBD1 matches 8 bases. Germline V CDR1 and CDR2: MDHEN, SYDVKM. V shed 3 bases, J shed 14 bases, and the junction held 7 bases outside the gene matches. This CDR3 is built from 12 residues. The CDR3 spells CASSFPPGQAYF. In nucleotides, the CDR3 is TGTGCCAGCAGTTTTCCGCCGGGACAGGCGTATTTT.

This clonotype was seen a handful of times. The genes are TRBV11-2 and TRBJ2-7; D is unclear. Germline-derived CDR1 and CDR2 are SGHAT and FQNNGV. V gave up 0 bases and J gave up 2 bases, with 17 bases separating them. CDR3 size: 17 residues. The CDR3 nucleotides read TGTGCCAGCAGCTTAGATCATATGGCGCGCATTGCCTACGAGCAGTACTTC. It encodes CASSLDHMARIAYEQYF.

This clonotype was observed a handful of times. Compared with germline, one end of the junction differs, possibly owing to a read error. This chain links TRBV20-1 with TRBJ2-3; either TRBD1 or TRBD2 may fit D (5 bases each). Looked up from germline, CDR1 is DFQATT and CDR2 is SNEGSKA (reference sequence). The CDR3 is made up of 15 amino acids. Written as DNA, the CDR3 is TGCAGTGCTGGAGAGGGGCAGGGCCGCACAGATACGCAGTATTTT. Translated: CSAGEGQGRTDTQYF.

The chain is built from TRBV20-1 and TRBJ1-2; no clear D gene. V was trimmed by 2 bases and J by 0 bases, leaving 10 bases between them. The CDR3 runs to 14 residues. Germline values: CDR1 DFQATT, CDR2 SNEGSKA (reference sequence). The CDR3 protein is CSARSRAANYGYTF. The CDR3 region has the DNA TGCAGTGCTAGATCGCGGGCAGCTAACTATGGCTACACCTTC.